This TCR beta chain was obtained from a study of T cell responses to AZD1222 COVID-19 vaccine. To note about this clone: Its antigen is undetermined.

Study-wide results and caveats: After the peak T cell response, and only then, were repertoires sampled. Recipients of two AZD1222 doses showed rising Spike-specific TCR breadth and depth. A mostly white British donor set with more females was recruited, and clonal diversity was possibly underestimated. Seropositive at baseline were only a handful of AZD1222 recipients.

Sequenced by immunoSEQ multiplex PCR; TCRdb stores in-frame clones only, minus some. The sample lists about 140,000 clones, just over 90% seen once, with over 0.9% in the top ten. The length of the CDR3 is 13 residues. CDR1 is SGHNT, CDR2 YYREEE, per germline (reference sequence). V lost 1 base and J lost 4, with 8 bases in between. The V call is TRBV5-4, the J call TRBJ2-5; D remains ambiguous. The specimen comprised peripheral blood, sampled on day 0 of MenACWY control vaccination. This sequence was found in an adult in good health. CDR3 bases: TGTGCCAGCAGCTTGAGGGCGCGAGAGACCCAGTACTTC. It translates to CASSLRARETQYF.